Below are 28 T cell receptor beta chains sequenced from a single sample in a study of T-cell memory formation after mild COVID-19. Each CDR3 protein is one row after TCRdb ran MiXCR on the 5' RACE reads. The sample shows a few hundred thousand distinct CDR3 sequences, 20% to 25% of them seen only once. What was sequenced was PBMCs or a T cell subset sorted from them (not recorded which). Source of these receptors: an adult woman who had mild COVID-19 (a few samples of this study predate the infection). Cell type and time point are not known.

In this sample, this clonotype turned up a few times. The rearrangement uses TRBV9 and TRBJ2-3, with 13 bases that match TRBD2. CDR1 is SGDLS, CDR2 YYNGEE, per germline. J gave up 4 bases and V 3 bases, and 17 bases lay outside the gene matches. The CDR3 covers 20 residues. The CDR3 DNA reads TGTGCCAGCAGCGGCGCTCCGGGACTAGCGGGGTCCCGCGGGTCAGATACGCAGTATTTT. Amino acids: CASSGAPGLAGSRGSDTQYF.

As DNA, the CDR3 is TGCGCCAGCACCCCGGGGACCGGCCCCAATGGCTACACCTTC. It yields the protein CASTPGTGPNGYTF. This chain links TRBV5-1 with TRBJ1-2, with TRBD1 as a possible D gene (5 bases). CDR3 length: 14 amino acids. Germline V gene lookup returns CDR1 SGHRS and CDR2 YFSETQ. Trimming shortened V by 6 bases and J by 6 bases, and 18 bases separated the two germline ends.

Only a few counts were recorded for this clonotype. This chain links TRBV7-9 with TRBJ1-4; 8 nucleotides align to TRBD1. V lost 2 bases, J lost 11 bases, and 13 bases stayed unmatched. CDR1 and CDR2 from the germline V gene are SEHNR and FQNEAQ (reference sequence). The CDR3 sequence is 16 residues long. CDR3: CASSLNLEAGGMKLFF. The CDR3 DNA reads TGTGCCAGCAGCTTAAACTTGGAGGCAGGGGGCATGAAACTGTTTTTT. Variable domain in full (rest from reference TRBV7-9 and TRBJ1-4): DTGVSQNPRHKITKRGQNVTFRCDPISEHNRLYWYRQTLGQGPEFLTYFQNEAQLEKSRLLSDRFSAERPKGSFSTLEIQRTEQGDSAMYLCASSLNLEAGGMKLFFGSGTQLSVL.

This sequence joins TRBV19 and TRBJ2-3; D remains ambiguous. Trimming removed 2 bases from V and 4 bases from J, with 13 bases in between. This CDR3 spans 15 amino acids. CDR1 and CDR2 (germline): LNHDA, SQIVND (reference sequence). In DNA form, the CDR3 reads TGTGCCAGTAGTATAAGTCATGGTCCCGCAGATACGCAGTATTTT. It is translated as CASSISHGPADTQYF. The full variable domain, completed using reference TRBV19 and TRBJ2-3, is DGGITQSPKYLFRKEGQNVTLSCEQNLNHDAMYWYRQDPGQGLRLIYYSQIVNDFQKGDIAEGYSVSREKKESFPLTVTSAQKNPTAFYLCASSISHGPADTQYFGPGTRLTVL.

This clonotype was seen more than once but under ten times. The chain joins TRBV24-1 to TRBJ2-3; 7 nucleotides agree with TRBD1. Germline CDR1 KGHDR, CDR2 SFDVKD. This CDR3 has 14 amino acids. Losses at the gene ends were 6 bases for V and 2 bases for J; bases not matched to a gene: 4. The CDR3 DNA follows: TGTGCCACCAGTCCGAAGGGGGCCACAGATACGCAGTATTTT. Protein: CATSPKGATDTQYF.

A few counts support this clonotype. The chain couples TRBV7-9 to TRBJ1-4; perhaps TRBD1 as D (5 bases). V dropped 2 bases and J dropped 7 bases, with 8 bases sitting between them. The CDR3 has 13 amino acids. Germline CDR1 reads SEHNR; CDR2 reads FQNEAQ (reference sequence). CDR3 protein: CASSLSGAEKLFF. The CDR3 DNA follows: TGTGCCAGCAGCTTAAGCGGGGCTGAAAAACTGTTTTTT.

The rearrangement uses TRBV6-1 and TRBJ2-7; D gene uncertain. CDR1 and CDR2 (germline): MNHNS, SASEGT. The CDR3 is made up of 13 amino acids. V lost 2 bases, J lost 4 bases, and 9 bases lay in between. CDR3 nucleotide sequence: TGTGCCAGCAGTGAATACGGATTATACGAGCAGTACTTC. Translation: CASSEYGLYEQYF.

This clonotype was seen many times. The chain uses TRBV20-1 and TRBJ2-5; TRBD1 matches at 7 bases. The J segment lost 4 bases and the V segment lost 7 bases, leaving 12 bases of the junction unmatched. Germline V CDR1 and CDR2: DFQATT, SNEGSKA (reference sequence). The CDR3 is 14 amino acids. CDR3 in DNA: TGCAGTGGGCTCTGGGGAAGGGGGCCAGAGACCCAGTACTTC. Translation: CSGLWGRGPETQYF.

This clonotype was counted only a few times. This sequence joins TRBV5-1 and TRBJ2-7; D remains ambiguous. The germline V and J ends were trimmed by 5 bases and 0 bases, with 18 bases remaining between them. Germline CDR1 reads SGHRS; CDR2 reads YFSETQ. The CDR3 is 16 amino acids. DNA for the CDR3: TGCGCCAGCAGTACCAGCCCAGCTCATCTCTCCTACGAGCAGTACTTC. It codes for CASSTSPAHLSYEQYF.

V and J are TRBV5-1 and TRBJ1-2, with 9 bases that match TRBD1. Germline CDR1 reads SGHRS; CDR2 reads YFSETQ. V was pared by 0 bases and J by 0 bases, with 9 bases of the junction left unmatched. The CDR3 is made up of 18 amino acids. This CDR3 reads CASSLVPGQGLTNYGYTF. Here the CDR3 DNA reads TGCGCCAGCAGCTTGGTGCCGGGACAGGGACTAACTAACTATGGCTACACCTTC.

The J gene is TRBJ1-1, the V gene TRBV12-3 or TRBV12-4; D might be TRBD1 (5 bases). The CDR3 runs 13 residues. With 7 bases removed from V and 5 bases from J, the gap between germline ends came to 14 bases. DNA of the CDR3: TGTGCCAGCATCCTGACAGTGGGGACTGAAGCTTTCTTT. Amino acid sequence: CASILTVGTEAFF.

This clonotype appeared a few times. A junction boundary mismatches the germline segment, possibly from a read error. The chain carries TRBV7-7 and TRBJ2-5; D uncertain. Germline-derived CDR1 and CDR2 are SSHAT and FNYEAQ (reference sequence). The CDR3 spans 15 residues. The chain's CDR3 is CASSLGRQLQETQYF. The DNA for the CDR3 is TGTGCTAGCAGCTTAGGGCGCCAGCTCCAAGAGACCCAGTACTTC.

The gene calls are TRBV29-1 and TRBJ1-2; D may be TRBD1 (5 bases). There are 13 residues in the CDR3. In germline, CDR1 is SQVTM, CDR2 ANQGSEA. The V and J ends lost 6 bases and 2 bases respectively, with 13 bases between them. CDR3 nucleotide sequence: TGCAGCGTCAGACCGGGGGGAAACTATGGCTACACCTTC. Translation: CSVRPGGNYGYTF.

This clonotype showed up just a few times. V is TRBV19 and J is TRBJ1-4, with D unclear. CDR1 is LNHDA, CDR2 SQIVND, per germline (reference sequence). The CDR3 spans 12 residues. Trimming stripped 5 bases from V and 8 bases from J, with 9 bases between. Written as DNA, the CDR3 is TGTGCCAGTAGTGTTTTCAGCGAAAAACTGTTTTTT. This codes for CASSVFSEKLFF.

The sample holds a few counts of this clonotype. V and J are TRBV5-5 and TRBJ1-4; D possibly corresponds to TRBD1 (6 bases). Germline assignment: CDR1 SGHKS and CDR2 YYEKEE (reference sequence). V dropped 4 bases and J dropped 3 bases, with 19 bases sitting between them. CDR3 size: 17 residues. CDR3 loop: CASSLPDRSRANEKLFF. The CDR3 DNA is TGTGCCAGCAGCCTTCCAGACAGGTCTCGGGCTAATGAAAAACTGTTTTTT.

This clonotype was recorded at least ten times. The chain uses TRBV5-1 and TRBJ2-3, with 8 bases fitting TRBD2. J lost 0 bases, V lost 1 base, and 1 base had no gene match. The CDR3 has 15 residues. The V gene's germline CDR1 is SGHRS and CDR2 YFSETQ. Written as DNA, the CDR3 is TGCGCCAGCAGCTTGATAGCGGGGAGCACAGATACGCAGTATTTT. It codes for CASSLIAGSTDTQYF.

There are a few counts of this clonotype. Sequence at one end of the junction differs from germline and may be a read error. In DNA, the CDR3 is TGTGCCACCAGTTACAGTTCGGGACTAGCGGTCGCCAAAAACATTCAGTACTTC. Translation: CATSYSSGLAVAKNIQYF. This sequence joins TRBV6-2 or TRBV6-3 and TRBJ2-4, with TRBD2 matching 11 bases. CDR3 length: 18 amino acids. Germline CDR1 is MNHEY and CDR2 is SVGEGT.

This clonotype was seen a few times. The chain joins TRBV7-8 to TRBJ2-3; 11 bases are a match to TRBD2. The germline gives CDR1 SGHVS, CDR2 FQNEAQ. This CDR3 is 17 amino acids long. The V segment lost 5 bases and the J segment 1 base; nucleotides outside the gene matches: 8. Written as DNA, the CDR3 is TGTGCCAGCAGCCTCGCGGGACTAGCGGACCGCACAGATACGCAGTATTTT. It is translated as CASSLAGLADRTDTQYF.

This clonotype was observed many times. CDR3 region: CASRKQGNTEAFF. The CDR3 DNA is TGCGCCAGCAGGAAGCAGGGGAACACTGAAGCTTTCTTT. The chain combines TRBV5-1 with TRBJ1-1; the D gene is possibly TRBD1 (5 bases). CDR3 size: 13 residues. Trimming removed 5 bases from V and 1 base from J, with 9 bases in between. CDR1 and CDR2 from the germline V gene are SGHRS and YFSETQ.

This chain connects TRBV7-2 to TRBJ2-5; 9 bases match TRBD2. There are 16 residues in the CDR3. Losses at the gene ends were 7 bases for V and 4 bases for J; bases not matched to a gene: 13. Germline loops: CDR1 SGHTA, CDR2 FQGNSA. The CDR3 region has the DNA TGTGCCAGCACCCAACGCCGGGCTAGCGGGACAGAGACCCAGTACTTC. It is translated as CASTQRRASGTETQYF.

A few counts support this clonotype. The chain employs TRBV18 and TRBJ1-1; maybe TRBD1 (6 bases). Germline V gene data show CDR1 as KGHSH and CDR2 as LQKENI. This CDR3 is 15 amino acids long. Trimming took off 3 bases at V and 1 base at J, with 12 bases between the two ends. CDR3 in amino acids: CASSPDLTGNTEAFF. In DNA, the CDR3 is TGTGCCAGCTCACCCGATCTGACAGGGAACACTGAAGCTTTCTTT.

This clonotype was counted between two and nine times. The J gene is TRBJ1-2, the V gene TRBV6-5; a weak D match, TRBD1 (5 bases). The CDR3 covers 13 residues. CDR1 MNHEY and CDR2 SVGAGI come from the germline V gene. V lost 2 bases to trimming and J lost 13 bases, with 17 bases between them. The CDR3 DNA reads TGTGCCAGCAGTTACGGGACCCTCTATGTTCGCACCTTC. Protein product: CASSYGTLYVRTF.

The chain uses TRBV24-1 and TRBJ2-5; D is ambiguous. V was trimmed by 9 bases and J by 4 bases, leaving 11 bases between them. The CDR3 is 12 amino acids. Germline CDR1 is KGHDR and CDR2 is SFDVKD. The CDR3 loop reads CATGSWGETQYF. The CDR3 nucleotides are TGTGCCACCGGCAGCTGGGGAGAGACCCAGTACTTC.

V usage is TRBV15 and J usage is TRBJ2-1, with 9 positions matching TRBD2. Germline V lookup: CDR1 LNHNV, CDR2 YYDKDF (reference sequence). The CDR3 sequence is 17 residues long. The ends lost 0 bases at V and 7 bases at J; junction bases unmatched: 10. DNA of the CDR3: TGTGCCACCAGCAGAGACCGGTTAGCGGGAGCTATAAATGAGCAGTTCTTC. Translated: CATSRDRLAGAINEQFF.

This rearrangement joins TRBV18 to TRBJ2-5; D gene unclear. The CDR3 totals 11 residues. Germline CDR1 and CDR2: KGHSH and LQKENI. The V gene lost 2 bases and the J gene lost 4 bases, with 2 bases spanning the gap. CDR3 in amino acids: CASSPTETQYF. CDR3 bases: TGTGCCAGCTCACCAACAGAGACCCAGTACTTC.

The chain is built from TRBV5-1 and TRBJ1-1; perhaps TRBD1 as D (6 bases). Trimming left V 4 bases short and J 0 bases short, with 13 bases between. Looked up from germline, CDR1 is SGHRS and CDR2 is YFSETQ. The CDR3 is 15 residues long. DNA of the CDR3: TGCGCCAGCAGCCCTAGGGACACCCTGAACACTGAAGCTTTCTTT. Translating gives CASSPRDTLNTEAFF.

The genes are TRBV5-1 and TRBJ2-7; tentatively, D is TRBD2 (6 bases). V lost 4 bases and J 0 bases, leaving 11 bases between the germline ends. Germline V gene lookup returns CDR1 SGHRS and CDR2 YFSETQ. This CDR3 has 14 residues. CDR3 residues: CASSRLGTSYEQYF. CDR3 coding DNA: TGCGCCAGCAGCCGACTAGGAACCTCCTACGAGCAGTACTTC.

This clonotype was recorded a few times. The chain links TRBV7-6 to TRBJ2-5; the D gene is possibly TRBD1 (6 bases). This CDR3 is 14 amino acids long. Trimming took 5 bases from V and 1 from J, leaving 11 bases between them. From germline, CDR1 is SGHVS and CDR2 FNYEAQ. The CDR3 protein is CASSPTGFQETQYF. The CDR3 region has the DNA TGTGCCAGCAGCCCAACAGGGTTCCAAGAGACCCAGTACTTC.